A selection of T cell receptor beta chains follows, all from one sample in a study of blood T cell repertoires in COVID-19. The table came from immunoSEQ multiplex PCR; TCRdb's copy has only in-frame clones and leaves some out. The sample holds approximately 210,000 clones, 65% to 90% seen once. The sequencing sample was made of peripheral blood. Receptors were obtained from a human donor in a cohort sampled during active COVID-19. CDR3s include the opening cysteine and the closing phenylalanine or tryptophan. A D gene is named only where the DNA matches it firmly. Part of the rows lack a size; the others show once, few, many or a class for expanded clones.

TGTGCCAGCAGCTTAGATCGGACTAGCGACGAGCAGTACTTC	CASSLDRTSDEQYF	TRBJ2-7	14	.	TRBV11-2	TRBD2
TGTGCCAGCAGCTCACAGGGCAATAATTCACCCCTCCACTTT	CASSSQGNNSPLHF	TRBJ1-6	14	.	TRBV7-2	.
TGTGCCAGCAGTTACTCTGAGGGTCAAGCTTTCTTT	CASSYSEGQAFF	TRBJ1-1	12	.	TRBV6-5	.
TGTGCCAGCTCACCCGGGACAGGGGGCATGGATGAGCAGTTCTTC	CASSPGTGGMDEQFF	TRBJ2-1	15	few	TRBV18	TRBD1
TGCGCCAGCAGCTTGGGAGGGAGTGGCACAGATACGCAGTATTTT	CASSLGGSGTDTQYF	TRBJ2-3	15	.	TRBV5-1	.
TGTGCCAGCAGTTTTATGTCTCCTTACGAGCAGTACTTC	CASSFMSPYEQYF	TRBJ2-7	13	few	TRBV28	.
TGTGCCAGTAGTGCCGGGACAGGGGTCGTTCGCAATCAGCCCCAGCATTTT	CASSAGTGVVRNQPQHF	TRBJ1-5	17	.	TRBV19	TRBD1
TGTGCCACCCGGACAGGGTTCGGCGAGCAGTACTTC	CATRTGFGEQYF	TRBJ2-7	12	many	TRBV19	TRBD1
TGCGCCAGCAGCTTGCAGGGTTCGACCTATAATTCACCCCTCCACTTT	CASSLQGSTYNSPLHF	TRBJ1-6	16	.	TRBV5-1	.
TGTGCCAGCAGTTTTTATCCCGGGGGGGGTACAGATACGCAGTATTTT	CASSFYPGGGTDTQYF	TRBJ2-3	16	.	TRBV27	TRBD2
TGTGCCAGCAGTCGGACAGGATATGGCTACACCTTC	CASSRTGYGYTF	TRBJ1-2	12	.	TRBV28	TRBD1
TGTGCCAGCAGCCAAGGCGGGCCCGAGCAGTACTTC	CASSQGGPEQYF	TRBJ2-7	12	.	TRBV3-1/TRBV3-2	.
TGTGCCACCGGGGGGAGCGGGAGGGGGTTCTACAATGAGCAGTTCTTC	CATGGSGRGFYNEQFF	TRBJ2-1	16	once	TRBV24-1	TRBD2
TGTGCCAGCAGCTCCGGGGTGACTCACGAGCAGTACTTC	CASSSGVTHEQYF	TRBJ2-7	13	many	TRBV7-9	.
TGTGCCAGCAGTTTACAAAAGGGGAGGAACGATGGAAACACCATATATTTT	CASSLQKGRNDGNTIYF	TRBJ1-3	17	once	TRBV28	.
TGTGCCAGTAGTATACTGGGGCCCTCCAACTATGGCTACACCTTC	CASSILGPSNYGYTF	TRBJ1-2	15	.	TRBV19	.
TGTGCCAGCAGAAGCTTACTAGCGGGAGACTCCTACGAGCAGTACTTC	CASRSLLAGDSYEQYF	TRBJ2-7	16	.	TRBV27	TRBD2
TGTGCCAGCAGTCCCTGGGGGACTAGCGGTACAGATACGCAGTATTTT	CASSPWGTSGTDTQYF	TRBJ2-3	16	many	TRBV6-4	TRBD2
TGTGCCAGTAGTCGACAGGGGGCTATTCCAACTAATGAAAAACTGTTTTTT	CASSRQGAIPTNEKLFF	TRBJ1-4	17	once	TRBV19	TRBD1
TGTGCCAGCAGCCAGGACCGGGACAGCCCACACTTC	CASSQDRDSPHF	TRBJ2-5	12	.	TRBV4-2	TRBD1